These 18 T cell receptor beta chains originate from one sample sequenced in a study of radiotherapy plus CTLA-4 blockade in lung cancer. Sequenced by immunoSEQ multiplex PCR; TCRdb stores in-frame clones only, minus some. In the table there are about 86,000 clones, over 80% of which are singletons. The material sequenced was peripheral blood, taken from a patient treated with radiotherapy plus ipilimumab. These receptors all come from a human donor with non-small cell lung cancer who had stable disease on radiotherapy plus ipilimumab.

The chain joins TRBV4-2 to TRBJ2-2, with 7 nucleotides matching TRBD1. J lost 0 bases, V lost 4 bases, and 5 bases had no gene match. The germline V gene encodes CDR1 LGHNA and CDR2 YNFKEQ. This CDR3 spans 16 amino acids. CDR3 loop: CASSPPDRPNTGELFF. CDR3 in DNA: TGTGCCAGCAGCCCCCCGGACAGGCCGAACACCGGGGAGCTGTTTTTT.

The chain links TRBV10-2 to TRBJ1-6; tentatively, D is TRBD1 (5 bases). The CDR3 sequence is 14 residues long. Germline CDR1 is WSHSY and CDR2 is SAAADI. Trimming cost V 3 bases and J 5 bases, with 8 bases left between them. CDR3: CASSDRRDNSPLHF. The CDR3 DNA reads TGCGCCAGCAGTGACCGCAGGGATAATTCACCCCTCCACTTT.

The chain carries TRBV27 and TRBJ2-5; 12 positions agree with TRBD2. This CDR3 is built from 16 residues. The germline CDR1 and CDR2 sequences are MNHEY and SMNVEV (reference sequence). V lost 6 bases to trimming and J lost 0 bases; unmatched junction nucleotides: 5. The CDR3 protein is CASSPLAGGYQETQYF. The CDR3 region has the DNA TGTGCCAGCAGCCCCCTAGCGGGGGGGTACCAAGAGACCCAGTACTTC.

This chain joins TRBV30 and TRBJ1-2; TRBD1 matches at 9 bases. V lost 3 bases and J lost 8; bases outside the gene matches: 7. CDR1 is GTSNPN, CDR2 SVGIG, per germline (reference sequence). This CDR3 is built from 13 residues. The CDR3 is CAWRGTGNNGYTF. Written as DNA, the CDR3 is TGTGCCTGGAGGGGGACAGGGAATAACGGCTACACCTTC.

The chain links TRBV28 to TRBJ2-7; D gene unclear. Germline CDR1 and CDR2: MDHEN and SYDVKM. V gave up 6 bases and J gave up 1 base, with 7 bases separating them. This CDR3 is 12 amino acids long. The CDR3 nucleotides read TGTGCCAGCAGCCTAGGGTCCTACGAGCAGTACTTC. It yields the protein CASSLGSYEQYF.

This clone came up a few times. The DNA for the CDR3 is TGTGCCAGCAGCCGGACAGCGGCGGCCACCTACGAGCAGTACTTC. It yields the protein CASSRTAAATYEQYF. The chain combines TRBV5-6 with TRBJ2-7; a weak D match, TRBD1 (6 bases). Trimming shortened V by 4 bases and J by 2 bases, and 16 bases separated the two germline ends. This CDR3 has 15 residues. Germline CDR1 reads SGHDT; CDR2 reads YYEEEE.

The J gene is TRBJ1-5, the V gene TRBV7-9, with 12 bases that match TRBD1. V lost 5 bases, J lost 6 bases, and 5 bases stayed unmatched. The CDR3 loop spans 15 amino acids. The germline CDR1 and CDR2 sequences are SEHNR and FQNEAQ (reference sequence). The CDR3, as DNA: TGTGCCAGCAGCGTGGGACAGGGGGCAACTCAGCCCCAGCATTTT. The encoded protein is CASSVGQGATQPQHF.

In its sample, this clone was seen a few times. The V gene is TRBV18, the J gene TRBJ2-7; tentative D call: TRBD2 (6 bases). Germline CDR1 is KGHSH and CDR2 is LQKENI. This CDR3 spans 16 amino acids. The V gene lost 2 bases and the J gene lost 3 bases, with 17 bases spanning the gap. DNA for the CDR3: TGTGCCAGCTCACCAGCACGGTCAGGGAGGAACTACGAGCAGTACTTC. Translating it yields CASSPARSGRNYEQYF.

The chain combines TRBV28 with TRBJ2-7; 8 nucleotides align to TRBD2. Trimming at V came to 8 bases and at J to 3 bases, leaving 6 bases not matched to a gene. CDR1 is MDHEN and CDR2 is SYDVKM in the germline V gene. There are 13 residues in the CDR3. For the CDR3, the DNA is TGTGCCAGCCTAACGGGACTAGGCTACGAGCAGTACTTC. It encodes CASLTGLGYEQYF.

Regarding this clone: One end of the junction varies from germline; a read error may be responsible. The V gene is TRBV9, the J gene TRBJ2-1; 8 nucleotides align to TRBD2. CDR3 length: 16 amino acids. The germline CDR1 and CDR2 sequences are SGDLS and YYNGEE. This CDR3 is CASSVESSGSLVRQLF. CDR3 in DNA: TGTGCCAGCAGCGTAGAGTCTAGCGGGTCCTTAGTTAGGCAGCTCTTC.

The chain employs TRBV2 and TRBJ2-3; 7 bases align to TRBD1. Germline V CDR1 and CDR2: SNHLY, FYNNEI. After removal of 6 bases from V and 0 bases from J, the junction contained 3 bases not matched to a gene. This CDR3 is built from 14 residues. CDR3 bases: TGTGCCAGCAGGGGACAGTTTAGCACAGATACGCAGTATTTT. This encodes CASRGQFSTDTQYF.

A single count supports this clone. The chain recombines TRBV6-6 with TRBJ2-2; D gene unclear. The CDR3 extends over 11 amino acids. V gave up 8 bases and J gave up 6 bases, with 7 bases separating them. Germline lookup yields CDR1 MNHNY and CDR2 SVGAGI (reference sequence). This CDR3 reads CASGSPGELFF. CDR3 nucleotides: TGTGCCAGCGGTAGCCCCGGGGAGCTGTTTTTT.

CDR3 in DNA: TGTGCCAGCAGTTTAGCAGGGGGCTACGAGCAGTACTTC. It codes for CASSLAGGYEQYF. V is TRBV28 and J is TRBJ2-5, with 7 bases aligning to TRBD1. Judging by the DNA end, TRBJ2-7 fits better; the J call may be wrong. Germline V gene data show CDR1 as MDHEN and CDR2 as SYDVKM. This CDR3 has 13 amino acids.

The V and J genes are TRBV2 and TRBJ1-1; 8 bases map to TRBD1. Looked up from germline, CDR1 is SNHLY and CDR2 is FYNNEI. The V and J ends lost 1 base and 2 bases, in that order; junction bases with no gene match: 6. The CDR3 consists of 16 residues. CDR3 region: CASSEGQGPRNTEAFF. The CDR3 nucleotides are TGTGCCAGCAGTGAAGGACAGGGGCCCCGCAACACTGAAGCTTTCTTT. Variable domain in full (rest from reference TRBV2 and TRBJ1-1): EPEVTQTPSHQVTQMGQEVILRCVPISNHLYFYWYRQILGQKVEFLVSFYNNEISEKSEIFDDQFSVERPDGSNFTLKIRSTKLEDSAMYFCASSEGQGPRNTEAFFGQGTRLTVV.

This clone was counted between two and nine times. This chain uses TRBV30 with TRBJ2-3, with TRBD2 matching 10 bases. This CDR3 contains 15 residues. After removal of 2 bases from V and 6 bases from J, the junction contained 8 bases not matched to a gene. Germline CDR1 reads GTSNPN; CDR2 reads SVGIG (reference sequence). DNA of the CDR3: TGTGCCTGGAGTAGATATAGCGGGGGGTCGGATACGCAGTATTTT. Protein product: CAWSRYSGGSDTQYF.

V and J are TRBV7-3 and TRBJ1-2; D gene unclear. The CDR3 loop spans 13 amino acids. With 5 bases removed from V and 6 bases from J, the gap between germline ends came to 13 bases. Germline V lookup: CDR1 SGHTA, CDR2 FQGTGA. CDR3 protein: CASSPQAGDGYTF. CDR3 DNA sequence: TGTGCCAGCAGCCCCCAGGCCGGGGATGGCTACACCTTC.

The chain carries TRBV28 and TRBJ2-1; no clear D gene. The CDR3 is made up of 14 amino acids. The ends were cut back, 8 bases at V and 0 bases at J, with 11 bases in the middle. CDR1 is MDHEN, CDR2 SYDVKM, per germline. In DNA form, the CDR3 reads TGTGCCAGCGTAAAGGCGCTCTCCTACAATGAGCAGTTCTTC. It encodes CASVKALSYNEQFF.

This clone was seen a single time. V gene TRBV5-1 combines with J gene TRBJ2-4; 10 bases fit TRBD1. The V gene end was trimmed by 4 bases and the J gene end by 0 bases; junction bases not matched to a gene: 4. The germline V gene has CDR1 SGHRS and CDR2 YFSETQ. This CDR3 is 16 amino acids long. The DNA for the CDR3 is TGCGCCAGCAGCATTGGACAGGGGGGAGCCAAAAACATTCAGTACTTC. It specifies CASSIGQGGAKNIQYF. Variable domain in full (rest from reference TRBV5-1 and TRBJ2-4): KAGVTQTPRYLIKTRGQQVTLSCSPISGHRSVSWYQQTPGQGLQFLFEYFSETQRNKGNFPGRFSGRQFSNSRSEMNVSTLELGDSALYLCASSIGQGGAKNIQYFGAGTRLSVL.